A single sample is the source of the 11 T cell receptor beta chains below, sequenced in a study of PD-1 blockade in classical Hodgkin lymphoma. The time point is: cycle 4 day 1 (C4D1), after about 6 weeks of nivolumab. Brentuximab vedotin exposure varied, and every patient relapsed after autologous stem cell transplantation. Profiling relied on immunoSEQ multiplex PCR, and the TCRdb table lists in-frame clones only, not all of them. The sample lists more than 75,000 clones, approximately 94% occurring once. Sequences were derived from peripheral blood mononuclear cells (PBMCs), sampled before the fourth cycle of nivolumab. The receptors here all came from a human donor with classical Hodgkin lymphoma.

The chain has TRBV5-1 and TRBJ2-7; perhaps TRBD2 as D (5 bases). This CDR3 is 15 amino acids long. Trimming removed 2 bases at V and 7 bases at J, with 19 bases between. Germline V CDR1 and CDR2: SGHRS, YFSETQ. The CDR3 DNA reads TGCGCCAGCAGCTTCGGGCACCAAGGGAGCCGTGAGCAGTACTTC. Its protein is CASSFGHQGSREQYF.

This clone was seen only once. The chain employs TRBV29-1 and TRBJ1-1; D is undetermined. Germline CDR1 SQVTM, CDR2 ANQGSEA. V lost 7 bases and J lost 3, with 9 bases in between. This CDR3 comprises 11 residues. The CDR3 DNA sequence: TGCAGCGGGCGGCAGGACACTGAAGCTTTCTTT. It yields the protein CSGRQDTEAFF.

The chain employs TRBV6-5 and TRBJ2-7; D remains unclear. This CDR3 contains 11 residues. Germline assignment: CDR1 MNHEY and CDR2 SVGAGI. V lost 4 bases and J lost 7, with 8 bases in between. CDR3 bases: TGTGCCAGCAGTTCCCCCTTGGAGCAGTACTTC. Its protein product is CASSSPLEQYF.

The chain carries TRBV7-9 and TRBJ2-7; TRBD2 aligns across 9 bases. The CDR3 sequence is 14 residues long. The junction had 4 bases not matched to a gene; V was cut back by 5 bases and J by 2 bases. Germline V gene lookup returns CDR1 SEHNR and CDR2 FQNEAQ (reference sequence). CDR3 bases: TGTGCCAGCAGCCCCGGCGGGAGGGCCTACGAGCAGTACTTC. As protein: CASSPGGRAYEQYF.

This clone was seen once. This sequence joins TRBV30 and TRBJ1-5, with 7 bases identical to TRBD1. The CDR3 sequence is 15 residues long. Trimming cost V 1 base and J 4 bases; bases outside gene matches: 7. Germline CDR1 and CDR2: GTSNPN and SVGIG (reference sequence). For the CDR3, the DNA is TGTGCCTGGAGTGAGGCCTGGGGACAGAATCAGCCCCAGCATTTT. Residues: CAWSEAWGQNQPQHF.

The chain has TRBV30 and TRBJ1-1; perhaps TRBD1 as D (5 bases). The CDR3 extends over 14 amino acids. V was trimmed by 1 base and J by 4 bases, leaving 13 bases between them. Germline V gene data show CDR1 as GTSNPN and CDR2 as SVGIG (reference sequence). CDR3 sequence reads: CAWSGPGRGTEAFF. CDR3 sequence (DNA): TGTGCCTGGAGTGGCCCGGGGCGGGGCACTGAAGCTTTCTTT.

The chain joins TRBV30 to TRBJ2-5; D might be TRBD2 (6 bases). The CDR3 runs 15 residues. Germline V gives CDR1 GTSNPN, CDR2 SVGIG (reference sequence). Trimming left V 1 base short and J 0 bases short, with 12 bases between. The CDR3 nucleotides are TGTGCCTGGAGTGGTAGCGGAGGGTACCAAGAGACCCAGTACTTC. Translation: CAWSGSGGYQETQYF. Complete variable domain (other parts from reference TRBV30 and TRBJ2-5): SQTIHQWPATLVQPVGSPLSLECTVEGTSNPNLYWYRQAAGRGLQLLFYSVGIGQISSEVPQNLSASRPQDRQFILSSKKLLLSDSGFYLCAWSGSGGYQETQYFGPGTRLLVL.

The rearrangement joins TRBV29-1 to TRBJ2-7; D unresolved. Germline V gives CDR1 SQVTM, CDR2 ANQGSEA. The V gene lost 4 bases and the J gene lost 2 bases, with 9 bases spanning the gap. CDR3 length: 12 amino acids. The CDR3 DNA is TGCAGCGTTGGGTGGGCCGCCTACGAGCAGTACTTC. It specifies CSVGWAAYEQYF.

The J gene is TRBJ1-5, the V gene TRBV5-6, with D tentatively TRBD1 (5 bases). The CDR3 consists of 17 residues. The V gene's germline CDR1 is SGHDT and CDR2 YYEEEE. Between the trimmed V and J ends, which lost 0 bases and 4 bases, there was a span of 17 bases. CDR3 region: CASSLGYGRDSNQPQHF. The CDR3 DNA follows: TGTGCCAGCAGCTTGGGATACGGCAGGGACTCTAATCAGCCCCAGCATTTT.

The CDR3 is CASSFSGLDSPLHF. The CDR3 region has the DNA TGTGCCAGCAGCTTTTCCGGGTTGGATTCACCCCTCCACTTT. The chain combines TRBV5-6 with TRBJ1-6; D ambiguous. Germline assignment: CDR1 SGHDT and CDR2 YYEEEE. Trimming removed 2 bases from V and 8 bases from J, with 11 bases in between. The CDR3 loop spans 14 amino acids. The full variable domain, rest sourced from reference TRBV5-6 and TRBJ1-6, is DAGVTQSPTHLIKTRGQQVTLRCSPKSGHDTVSWYQQALGQGPQFIFQYYEEEERQRGNFPDRFSGHQFPNYSSELNVNALLLGDSALYLCASSFSGLDSPLHFGNGTRLTVT.

V and J are TRBV19 and TRBJ2-7, with 7 positions matching TRBD2. The CDR3 length is 14 residues. V lost 4 bases to trimming and J lost 2 bases; unmatched junction nucleotides: 5. Germline V gives CDR1 LNHDA, CDR2 SQIVND (reference sequence). The CDR3 region has the DNA TGTGCCAGTAGTAGGGGCGGGAGTCCCTACGAGCAGTACTTC. This codes for CASSRGGSPYEQYF.